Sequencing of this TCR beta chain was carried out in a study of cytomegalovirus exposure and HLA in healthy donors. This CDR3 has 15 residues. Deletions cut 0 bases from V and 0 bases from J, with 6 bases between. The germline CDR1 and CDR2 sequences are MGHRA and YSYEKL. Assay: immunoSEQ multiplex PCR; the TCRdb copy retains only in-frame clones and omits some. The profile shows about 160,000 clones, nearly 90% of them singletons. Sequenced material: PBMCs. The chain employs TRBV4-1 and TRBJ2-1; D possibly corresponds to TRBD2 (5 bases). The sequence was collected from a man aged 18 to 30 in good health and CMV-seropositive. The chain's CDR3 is CASSQELGSYNEQFF. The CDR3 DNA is TGCGCCAGCAGCCAAGAACTAGGCTCCTACAATGAGCAGTTCTTC.